Here is one TCR beta chain with its context. The data are from a study of blood T cell dynamics during melanoma immunotherapy. Study at large: Standard first-line treatment here was pembrolizumab or nivolumab plus ipilimumab in metastatic melanoma.

TCRdb's table, derived via immunoSEQ multiplex PCR, lists solely in-frame clones and lacks some. The sample lists fewer than 8,000 clones, over 65% occurring once. Stated time point: week 3, after first cycle of checkpoint inhibitor. Patients had no prior systemic cancer treatment, immunosuppressants or other active cancers. The TCR sequence derives from a human donor with melanoma. This specimen was blood, taken from a patient treated with checkpoint blockade.

The CDR3 here is CASSEGGGNNEKLFF. CDR3 nucleotides: TGCGCCAGCAGCGAGGGTGGAGGGAATAATGAAAAACTGTTTTTT. The chain employs TRBV5-1 and TRBJ1-4; D is ambiguous. Between the trimmed V and J ends, which lost 4 bases and 4 bases, there was a span of 14 bases. This CDR3 region has 15 residues. The germline V gene has CDR1 SGHRS and CDR2 YFSETQ. The variable domain in full, completed from reference TRBV5-1 and TRBJ1-4, reads KAGVTQTPRYLIKTRGQQVTLSCSPISGHRSVSWYQQTPGQGLQFLFEYFSETQRNKGNFPGRFSGRQFSNSRSEMNVSTLELGDSALYLCASSEGGGNNEKLFFGSGTQLSVL.